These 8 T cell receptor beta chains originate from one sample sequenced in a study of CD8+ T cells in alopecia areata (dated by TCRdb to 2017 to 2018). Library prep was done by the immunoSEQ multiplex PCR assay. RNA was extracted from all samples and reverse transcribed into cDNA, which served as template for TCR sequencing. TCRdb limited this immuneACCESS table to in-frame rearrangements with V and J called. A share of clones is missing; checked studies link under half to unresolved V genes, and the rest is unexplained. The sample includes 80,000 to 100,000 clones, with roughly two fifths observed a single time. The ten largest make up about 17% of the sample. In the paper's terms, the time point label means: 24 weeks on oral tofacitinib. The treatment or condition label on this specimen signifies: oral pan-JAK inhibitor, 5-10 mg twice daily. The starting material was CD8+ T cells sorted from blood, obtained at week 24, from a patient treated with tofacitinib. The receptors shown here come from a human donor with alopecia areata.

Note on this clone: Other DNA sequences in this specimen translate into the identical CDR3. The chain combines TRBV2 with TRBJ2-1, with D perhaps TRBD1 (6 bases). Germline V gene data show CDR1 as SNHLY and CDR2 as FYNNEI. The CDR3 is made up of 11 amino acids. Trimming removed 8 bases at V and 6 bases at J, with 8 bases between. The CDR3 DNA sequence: TGTGCCAGCCGAGGGGGCAATGAGCAGTTCTTC. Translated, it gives CASRGGNEQFF.

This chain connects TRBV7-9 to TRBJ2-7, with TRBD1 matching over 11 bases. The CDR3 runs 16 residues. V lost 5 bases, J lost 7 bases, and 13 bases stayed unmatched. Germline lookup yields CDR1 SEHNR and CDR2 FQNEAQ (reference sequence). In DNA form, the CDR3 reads TGTGCCAGCAGCCCCAGGACAGGGGGCGACCCCTGGGAGCAGTACTTC. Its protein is CASSPRTGGDPWEQYF.

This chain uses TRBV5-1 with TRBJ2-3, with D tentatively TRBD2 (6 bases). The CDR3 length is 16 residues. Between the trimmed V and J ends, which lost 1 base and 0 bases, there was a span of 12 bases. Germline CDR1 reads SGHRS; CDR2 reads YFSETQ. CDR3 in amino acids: CASSLTPRESTDTQYF. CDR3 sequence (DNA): TGCGCCAGCAGCTTGACCCCACGGGAGAGCACAGATACGCAGTATTTT.

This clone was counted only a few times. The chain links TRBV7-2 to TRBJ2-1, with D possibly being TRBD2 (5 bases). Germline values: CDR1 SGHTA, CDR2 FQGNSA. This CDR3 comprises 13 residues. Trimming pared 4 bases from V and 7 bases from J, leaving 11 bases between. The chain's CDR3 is CASSYGGRNEQFF. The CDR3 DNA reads TGTGCCAGCAGCTACGGAGGAAGGAATGAGCAGTTCTTC.

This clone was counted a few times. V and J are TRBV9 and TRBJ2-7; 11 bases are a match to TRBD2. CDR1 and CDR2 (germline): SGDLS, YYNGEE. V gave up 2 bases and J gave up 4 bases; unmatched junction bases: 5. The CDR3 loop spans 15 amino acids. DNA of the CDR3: TGTGCCAGCAGCGTTAGCGGGAGGGCCGGTTACGAGCAGTACTTC. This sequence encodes CASSVSGRAGYEQYF.

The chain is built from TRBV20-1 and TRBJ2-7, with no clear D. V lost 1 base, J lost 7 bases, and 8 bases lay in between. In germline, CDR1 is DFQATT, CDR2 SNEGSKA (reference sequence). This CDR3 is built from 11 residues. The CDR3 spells CSARVVTEQYF. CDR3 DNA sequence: TGCAGTGCTAGAGTGGTGACGGAGCAGTACTTC.

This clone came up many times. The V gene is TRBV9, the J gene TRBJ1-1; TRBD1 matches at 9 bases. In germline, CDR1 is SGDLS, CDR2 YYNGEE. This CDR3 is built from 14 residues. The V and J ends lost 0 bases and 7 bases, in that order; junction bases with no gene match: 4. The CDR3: CASSVGTGAGEAFF. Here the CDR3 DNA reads TGTGCCAGCAGCGTAGGGACAGGGGCAGGTGAAGCTTTCTTT.

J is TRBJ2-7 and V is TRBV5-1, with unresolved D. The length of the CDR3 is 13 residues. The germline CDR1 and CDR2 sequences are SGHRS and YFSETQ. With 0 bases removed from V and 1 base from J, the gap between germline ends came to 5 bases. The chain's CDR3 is CASSLAESYEQYF. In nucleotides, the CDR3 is TGCGCCAGCAGCTTGGCGGAATCCTACGAGCAGTACTTC.